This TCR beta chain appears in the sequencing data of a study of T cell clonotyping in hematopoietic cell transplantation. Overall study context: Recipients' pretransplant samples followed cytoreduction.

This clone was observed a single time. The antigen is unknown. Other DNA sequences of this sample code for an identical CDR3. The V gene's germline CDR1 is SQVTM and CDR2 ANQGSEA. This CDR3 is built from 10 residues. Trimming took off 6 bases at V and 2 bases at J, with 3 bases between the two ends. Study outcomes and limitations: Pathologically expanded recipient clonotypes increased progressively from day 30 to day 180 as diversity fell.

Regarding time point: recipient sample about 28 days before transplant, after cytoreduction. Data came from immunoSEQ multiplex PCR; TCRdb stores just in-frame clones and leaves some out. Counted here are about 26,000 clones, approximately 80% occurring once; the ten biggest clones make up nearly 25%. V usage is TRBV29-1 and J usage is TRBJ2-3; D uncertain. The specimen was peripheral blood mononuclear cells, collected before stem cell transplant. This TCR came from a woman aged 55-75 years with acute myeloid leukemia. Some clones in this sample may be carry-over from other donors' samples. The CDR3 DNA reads TGCAGCGTCGACACAGATACGCAGTATTTT. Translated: CSVDTDTQYF.